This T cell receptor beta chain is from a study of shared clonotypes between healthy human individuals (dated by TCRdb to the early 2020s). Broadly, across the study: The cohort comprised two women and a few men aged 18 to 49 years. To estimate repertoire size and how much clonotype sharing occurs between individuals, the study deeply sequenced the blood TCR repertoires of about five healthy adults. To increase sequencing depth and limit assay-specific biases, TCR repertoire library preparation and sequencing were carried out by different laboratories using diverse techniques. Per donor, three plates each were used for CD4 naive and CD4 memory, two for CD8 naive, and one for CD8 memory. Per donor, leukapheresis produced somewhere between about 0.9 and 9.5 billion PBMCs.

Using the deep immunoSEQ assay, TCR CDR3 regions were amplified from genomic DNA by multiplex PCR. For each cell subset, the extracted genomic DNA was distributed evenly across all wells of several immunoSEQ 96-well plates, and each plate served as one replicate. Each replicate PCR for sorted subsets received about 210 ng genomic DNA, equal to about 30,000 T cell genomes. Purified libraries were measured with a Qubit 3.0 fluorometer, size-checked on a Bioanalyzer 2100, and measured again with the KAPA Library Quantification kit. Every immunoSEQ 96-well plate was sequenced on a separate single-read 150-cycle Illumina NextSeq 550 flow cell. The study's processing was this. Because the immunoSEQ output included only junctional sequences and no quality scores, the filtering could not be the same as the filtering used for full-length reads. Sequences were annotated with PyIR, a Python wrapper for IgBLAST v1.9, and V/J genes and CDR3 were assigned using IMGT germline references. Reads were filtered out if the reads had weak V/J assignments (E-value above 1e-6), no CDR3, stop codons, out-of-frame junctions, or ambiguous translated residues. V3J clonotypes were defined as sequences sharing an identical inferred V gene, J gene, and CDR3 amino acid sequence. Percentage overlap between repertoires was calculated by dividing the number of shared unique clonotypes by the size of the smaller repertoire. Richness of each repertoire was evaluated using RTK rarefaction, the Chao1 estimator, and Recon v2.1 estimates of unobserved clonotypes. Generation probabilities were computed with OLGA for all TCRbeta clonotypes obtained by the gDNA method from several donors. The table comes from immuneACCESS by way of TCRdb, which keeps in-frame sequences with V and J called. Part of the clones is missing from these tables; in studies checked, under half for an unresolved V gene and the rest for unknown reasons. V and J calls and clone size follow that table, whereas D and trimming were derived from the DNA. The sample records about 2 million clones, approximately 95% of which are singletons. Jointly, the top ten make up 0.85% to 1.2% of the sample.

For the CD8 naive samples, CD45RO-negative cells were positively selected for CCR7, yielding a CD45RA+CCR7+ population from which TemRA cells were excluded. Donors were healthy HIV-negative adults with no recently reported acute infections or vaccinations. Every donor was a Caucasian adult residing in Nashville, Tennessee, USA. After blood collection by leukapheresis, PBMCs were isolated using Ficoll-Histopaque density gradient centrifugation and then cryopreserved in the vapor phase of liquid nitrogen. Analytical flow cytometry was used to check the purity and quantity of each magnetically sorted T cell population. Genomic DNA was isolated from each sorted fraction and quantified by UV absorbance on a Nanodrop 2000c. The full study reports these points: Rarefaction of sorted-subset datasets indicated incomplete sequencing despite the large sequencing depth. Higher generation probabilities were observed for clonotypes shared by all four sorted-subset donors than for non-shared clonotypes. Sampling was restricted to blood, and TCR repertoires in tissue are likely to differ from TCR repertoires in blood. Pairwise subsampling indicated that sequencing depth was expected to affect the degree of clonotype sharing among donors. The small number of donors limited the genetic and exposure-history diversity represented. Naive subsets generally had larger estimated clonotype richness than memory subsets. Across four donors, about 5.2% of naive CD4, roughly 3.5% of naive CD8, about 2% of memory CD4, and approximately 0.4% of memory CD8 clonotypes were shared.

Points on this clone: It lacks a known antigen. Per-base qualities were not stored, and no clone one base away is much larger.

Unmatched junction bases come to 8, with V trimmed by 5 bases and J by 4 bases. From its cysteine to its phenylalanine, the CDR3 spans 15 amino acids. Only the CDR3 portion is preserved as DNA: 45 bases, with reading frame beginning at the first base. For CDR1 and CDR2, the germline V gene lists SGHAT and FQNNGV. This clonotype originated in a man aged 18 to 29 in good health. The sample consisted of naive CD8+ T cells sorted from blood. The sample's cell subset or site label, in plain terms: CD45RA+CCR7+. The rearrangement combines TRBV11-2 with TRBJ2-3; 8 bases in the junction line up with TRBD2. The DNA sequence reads TGTGCCAGCAGCCGTAGCGGGGAGGAGGCAGATACGCAGTATTTT. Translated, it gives CASSRSGEEADTQYF.